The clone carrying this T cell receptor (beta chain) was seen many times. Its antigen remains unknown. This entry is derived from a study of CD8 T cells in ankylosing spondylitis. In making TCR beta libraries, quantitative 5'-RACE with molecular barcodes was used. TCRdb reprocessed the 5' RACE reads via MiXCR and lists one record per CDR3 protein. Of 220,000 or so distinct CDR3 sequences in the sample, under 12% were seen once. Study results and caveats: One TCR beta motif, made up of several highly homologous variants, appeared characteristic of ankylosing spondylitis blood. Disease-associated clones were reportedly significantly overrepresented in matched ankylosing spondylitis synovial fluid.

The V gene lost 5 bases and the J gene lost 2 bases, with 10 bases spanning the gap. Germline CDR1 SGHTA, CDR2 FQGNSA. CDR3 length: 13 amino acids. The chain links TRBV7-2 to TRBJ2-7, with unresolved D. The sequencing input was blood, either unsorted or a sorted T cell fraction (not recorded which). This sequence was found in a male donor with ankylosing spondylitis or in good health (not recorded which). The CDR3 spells CASSPTDAYEQYF. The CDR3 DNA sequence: TGTGCCAGCAGCCCAACAGATGCCTACGAGCAGTACTTC.